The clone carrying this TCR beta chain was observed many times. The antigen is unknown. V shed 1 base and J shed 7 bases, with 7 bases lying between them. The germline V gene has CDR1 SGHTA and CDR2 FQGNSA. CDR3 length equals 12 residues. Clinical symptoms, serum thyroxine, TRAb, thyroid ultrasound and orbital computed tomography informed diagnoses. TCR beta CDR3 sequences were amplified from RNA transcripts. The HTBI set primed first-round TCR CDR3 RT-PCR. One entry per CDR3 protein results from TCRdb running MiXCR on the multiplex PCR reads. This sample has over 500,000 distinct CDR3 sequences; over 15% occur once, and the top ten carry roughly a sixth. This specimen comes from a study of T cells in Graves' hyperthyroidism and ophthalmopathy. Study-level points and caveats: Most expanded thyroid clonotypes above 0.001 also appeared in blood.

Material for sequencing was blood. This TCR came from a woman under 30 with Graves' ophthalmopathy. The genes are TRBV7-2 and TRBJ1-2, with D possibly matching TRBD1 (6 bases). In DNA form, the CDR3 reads TGTGCCAGCAGCTTAGTACAGGGTGGCTACACCTTC. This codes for CASSLVQGGYTF.